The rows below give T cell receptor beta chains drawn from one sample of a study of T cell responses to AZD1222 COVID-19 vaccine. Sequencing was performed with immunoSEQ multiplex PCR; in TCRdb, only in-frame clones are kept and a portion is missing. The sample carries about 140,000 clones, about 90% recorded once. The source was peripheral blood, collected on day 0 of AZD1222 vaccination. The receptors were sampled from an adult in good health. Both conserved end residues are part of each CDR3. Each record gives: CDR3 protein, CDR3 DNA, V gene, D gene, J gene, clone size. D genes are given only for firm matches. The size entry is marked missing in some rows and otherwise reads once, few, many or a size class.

CASSRTGGNYGYTF TGTGCCAGTAGTAGGACAGGGGGCAACTATGGCTACACCTTC TRBV19 TRBD1 TRBJ1-2 once
CSVDRTVEAFF TGCAGCGTTGACAGGACAGTCGAAGCTTTCTTT TRBV29-1 . TRBJ1-1 .
CASSFVARETQYF TGTGCCAGCAGCTTTGTCGCGAGGGAGACCCAGTACTTC TRBV7-2 . TRBJ2-5 .
CAWANGPFNEKLFF TGTGCCTGGGCAAACGGGCCCTTTAATGAAAAACTGTTTTTT TRBV30 . TRBJ1-4 .
CSARGLQETQYF TGCAGTGCTAGGGGTCTTCAAGAGACCCAGTACTTC TRBV29-1 . TRBJ2-5 .
CASSTQSRANTGELFF TGTGCCAGTAGTACTCAGTCTAGAGCGAACACCGGGGAGCTGTTTTTT TRBV19 . TRBJ2-2 .
CASSFNPNTLTNEQFF TGTGCCAGCAGTTTCAACCCGAACACCCTAACCAATGAGCAGTTCTTC TRBV27 . TRBJ2-1 few
CASSLRDSSYNEQFF TGTGCCAGCAGTTTAAGGGACAGCTCCTACAATGAGCAGTTCTTC TRBV27 TRBD1 TRBJ2-1 .
CASSQGQGPNQPQHF TGTGCCAGCAGCCAGGGACAGGGACCTAATCAGCCCCAGCATTTT TRBV4-2 TRBD1 TRBJ1-5 .
CASSLTTPINTEAFF TGCGCCAGCAGCTTGACCACCCCCATAAACACTGAAGCTTTCTTT TRBV5-1 . TRBJ1-1 once
CASSPRSRTNTGELFF TGTGCCAGCAGCCCCCGATCGCGGACGAACACCGGGGAGCTGTTTTTT TRBV4-2 . TRBJ2-2 .
CASSRSEAGELFF TGTGCCAGCAGCCGGTCGGAGGCCGGGGAGCTGTTTTTT TRBV5-6 . TRBJ2-2 few
CASSQDGGGYQPQHF TGTGCCAGCAGCCAAGATGGCGGGGGTTACCAGCCCCAGCATTTT TRBV3-1/TRBV3-2 . TRBJ1-5 .
CASSQAIQSNQDTEAFF TGTGCCAGCAGCCAGGCTATACAGTCAAACCAAGACACTGAAGCTTTCTTT TRBV14 . TRBJ1-1 .
CAWSSGSSYEQYF TGTGCCTGGAGTAGCGGGAGCTCCTACGAGCAGTACTTC TRBV30 TRBD2 TRBJ2-7 .
CASNLDRDSNQPQHF TGCGCCAGCAATCTGGACAGGGATAGCAATCAGCCCCAGCATTTT TRBV4-3 TRBD1 TRBJ1-5 .
CSASRDNNQPQHF TGCAGTGCTAGTCGGGACAACAATCAGCCCCAGCATTTT TRBV20-1 . TRBJ1-5 .
CATSGQGGLLNLHF TGTGCCACCAGCGGACAGGGCGGCCTACTGAACCTCCACTTT TRBV15 TRBD1 TRBJ1-6 .
CASSGEGSQQLETQYF TGTGCCAGCAGTGGGGAAGGGTCCCAACAATTGGAGACCCAGTACTTC TRBV28 . TRBJ2-5 .
CASSLGLANTGELFF TGTGCCAGCAGTTTAGGGCTAGCGAACACCGGGGAGCTGTTTTTT TRBV27 . TRBJ2-2 .
CASSHRGQGVYGYTF TGTGCCAGCAGTCATCGGGGACAGGGAGTCTATGGCTACACCTTC TRBV27 TRBD1 TRBJ1-2 once
CASSQGGVYNSPLHF TGTGCCAGCAGCCAAGGAGGGGTTTATAATTCACCCCTCCACTTT TRBV14 . TRBJ1-6 .
CASSQEFNYGYTF TGTGCCAGCAGCCAAGAGTTTAACTATGGCTACACCTTC TRBV3-1/TRBV3-2 . TRBJ1-2 .
CATSDLGYTF TGTGCCACCAGTGATTTAGGCTACACCTTC TRBV24-1 . TRBJ1-2 .
CASSLQGAYGYTF TGTGCCAGCAGTTTACAGGGGGCGTATGGCTACACCTTC TRBV12-3/TRBV12-4 TRBD1 TRBJ1-2 .
CAISESREQYF TGTGCCATCAGTGAGTCGAGGGAGCAGTACTTC TRBV10-3 . TRBJ2-7 .
CASSLGHLSTGELFF TGCGCCAGCAGCTTGGGGCATCTAAGCACCGGGGAGCTGTTTTTT TRBV5-1 . TRBJ2-2 .
CASSIPTVNTEAFF TGTGCCAGTAGTATCCCCACAGTGAACACTGAAGCTTTCTTT TRBV19 . TRBJ1-1 .
CASSLGVASYNEQFF TGTGCCAGCAGCTTGGGAGTAGCCTCGTACAATGAGCAGTTCTTC TRBV5-6 . TRBJ2-1 .
CASSDQDLLGETQYF TGCGCCAGCAGTGATCAGGATTTGTTGGGAGAGACCCAGTACTTC TRBV10-1 . TRBJ2-5 .
CASSHQQGDYGYTF TGCGCCAGCAGCCACCAACAGGGAGACTATGGCTACACCTTC TRBV4-3 . TRBJ1-2 once
CASSLVGGTGVGEAFF TGTGCCAGCAGCTTAGTAGGAGGAACAGGGGTAGGCGAAGCTTTCTTT TRBV7-2 TRBD1 TRBJ1-1 .
CASNTGARGANTGELFF TGTGCCAGTAATACAGGGGCTCGAGGAGCTAACACCGGGGAGCTGTTTTTT TRBV19 TRBD1 TRBJ2-2 once
CASSTAYGYTF TGTGCCAGCAGCACAGCCTATGGCTACACCTTC TRBV6-2/TRBV6-3 . TRBJ1-2 .
CASSDWVYGYTF TGTGCCAGCAGTGATTGGGTCTATGGCTACACCTTC TRBV6-1 . TRBJ1-2 .
CASGLESFRNTIYF TGTGCTAGTGGTTTGGAAAGTTTTCGAAACACCATATATTTT TRBV12-5 . TRBJ1-3 .
CASSYSGSRTEAFF TGTGCCAGCAGTTACTCGGGGAGTCGGACTGAAGCTTTCTTT TRBV6-5 . TRBJ1-1 .
CASSLRDRPHEQYF TGTGCCAGCAGCTTAAGGGACCGTCCCCACGAGCAGTACTTC TRBV7-9 . TRBJ2-7 .
CASSPPSSGRDWGEQFF TGTGCCAGCAGCCCTCCATCTAGCGGGAGGGATTGGGGTGAGCAGTTCTTC TRBV9 TRBD2 TRBJ2-1 .
CASSSDRGFNGELFF TGTGCCAGCAGCTCGGATCGGGGGTTTAATGGGGAACTGTTTTTT TRBV13 . TRBJ1-4 .
CASSPGLAGGPDIQYF TGCGCCAGCAGCCCGGGACTAGCGGGGGGGCCGGACATTCAGTACTTC TRBV5-1 TRBD2 TRBJ2-4 .
CASSAGRVAGYTF TGTGCCAGCAGTGCGGGGAGGGTGGCTGGCTACACCTTC TRBV12-3/TRBV12-4 . TRBJ1-2 .
CSASKGADSNGYTF TGCAGTGCTAGTAAGGGGGCTGATTCTAATGGCTACACCTTC TRBV20-1 TRBD1 TRBJ1-2 .
CATSDNRVNYGYTF TGTGCCACCAGTGATAACAGGGTAAACTATGGCTACACCTTC TRBV24-1 . TRBJ1-2 .
CASSPRQGHEKLFF TGTGCCAGCTCACCACGTCAGGGCCATGAAAAACTGTTTTTT TRBV18 . TRBJ1-4 .
CASGQGGTEAFF TGTGCCAGCGGACAGGGAGGAACTGAAGCTTTCTTT TRBV19 TRBD1 TRBJ1-1 .
CASSFGQGRPGELFF TGTGCCAGCAGTTTCGGACAGGGGCGGCCCGGGGAGCTGTTTTTT TRBV28 TRBD1 TRBJ2-2 .
CASSPTKSSYNEQFF TGTGCCAGCAGCCCCACTAAGAGCTCCTACAATGAGCAGTTCTTC TRBV9 . TRBJ2-1 .
CASSDSTSGHTGELFF TGTGCCAGCAGTGACTCGACTAGCGGGCACACCGGGGAGCTGTTTTTT TRBV6-4 TRBD2 TRBJ2-2 once
CASSPTARGSYGYTF TGTGCCAGTAGCCCCACGGCTAGGGGATCCTATGGCTACACCTTC TRBV19 . TRBJ1-2 .
CASSDSSAGRYNEQFF TGTGCCAGCAGTGACTCGTCAGCGGGAAGGTACAATGAGCAGTTCTTC TRBV6-4 TRBD2 TRBJ2-1 .
CASSLTGENYGYTF TGTGCCAGCAGCCTAACAGGAGAAAACTATGGCTACACCTTC TRBV7-9 . TRBJ1-2 .